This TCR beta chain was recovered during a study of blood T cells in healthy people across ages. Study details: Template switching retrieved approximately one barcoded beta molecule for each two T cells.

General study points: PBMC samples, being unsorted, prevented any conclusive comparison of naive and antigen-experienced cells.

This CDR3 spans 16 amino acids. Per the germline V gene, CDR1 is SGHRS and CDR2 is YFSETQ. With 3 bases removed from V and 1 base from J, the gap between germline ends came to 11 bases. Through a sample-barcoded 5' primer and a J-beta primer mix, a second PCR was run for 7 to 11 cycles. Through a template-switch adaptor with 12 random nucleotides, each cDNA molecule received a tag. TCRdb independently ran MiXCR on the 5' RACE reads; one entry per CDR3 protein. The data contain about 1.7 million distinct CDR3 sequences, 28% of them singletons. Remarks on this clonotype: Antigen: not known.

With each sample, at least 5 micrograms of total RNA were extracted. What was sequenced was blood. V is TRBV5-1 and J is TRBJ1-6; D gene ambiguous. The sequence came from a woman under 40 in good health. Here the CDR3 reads CASSWSAGSYNSPLHF. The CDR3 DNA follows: TGCGCCAGCAGCTGGAGTGCGGGGTCCTATAATTCACCCCTCCACTTT. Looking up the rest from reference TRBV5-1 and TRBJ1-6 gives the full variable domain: KAGVTQTPRYLIKTRGQQVTLSCSPISGHRSVSWYQQTPGQGLQFLFEYFSETQRNKGNFPGRFSGRQFSNSRSEMNVSTLELGDSALYLCASSWSAGSYNSPLHFGNGTRLTVT.